These T cell receptor beta chains were read from a single sample in a study of identical twins. TCRdb redid the calling of the 5' RACE reads with MiXCR, one entry per CDR3 protein. In the table there are 350,000 or so distinct CDR3 sequences, roughly 10% of which are singletons. Sequenced input: naive T cells sorted from blood. Every receptor here comes from a woman aged 45-65 years in good health. Each CDR3 is given with its conserved first and last residue. D genes are given only for firm matches. Clone size is given for some rows only: seen once, a few or many times, or a class if the clone is expanded.

v_call,clone_size,d_call,j_call,cdr3_aa,cdr3_nt
TRBV10-3,many,TRBD2,TRBJ2-3,CAIRPTGGGRADTQYF,TGTGCCATCAGGCCTACCGGGGGGGGCCGGGCAGATACGCAGTATTTT
TRBV10-3,few,.,TRBJ1-2,CAIRPSGSSEGYTF,TGTGCCATCAGGCCGTCCGGGTCGTCGGAGGGCTACACCTTC
TRBV24-1,.,.,TRBJ2-4,CATSDLDEGNIQYF,TGTGCCACCAGTGACCTCGACGAAGGAAACATTCAGTACTTC
TRBV3-1,few,TRBD1,TRBJ1-1,CASSQGSGGRTEVFF,TGTGCCAGCAGCCAAGGCTCAGGGGGACGCACTGAAGTTTTCTTT
TRBV20-1,many,.,TRBJ2-5,CSAYQETQYF,TGCAGTGCATACCAAGAGACCCAGTACTTC
TRBV3-1,.,TRBD2,TRBJ2-1,CASSQVGLAGGGPNDQFF,TGTGCCAGCAGCCAAGTCGGGTTAGCGGGAGGTGGGCCTAATGACCAGTTCTTC
TRBV15,few,TRBD2,TRBJ2-3,CATSRDGRSGSVADTQYF,TGTGCCACCAGCAGAGATGGACGTAGCGGGAGTGTCGCAGATACGCAGTATTTT
TRBV20-1,many,TRBD2,TRBJ2-1,CSAGPSGRANEQFF,TGCAGTGCTGGGCCTAGCGGGAGGGCCAATGAGCAGTTCTTC
TRBV9,.,TRBD2,TRBJ2-5,CASSAGGYQETQYF,TGTGCCAGCAGCGCCGGGGGGTACCAAGAGACCCAGTACTTC
TRBV5-1,.,TRBD2,TRBJ2-2,CASGQRETDTGELFF,TGCGCCAGCGGACAGCGGGAGACGGACACCGGGGAGCTGTTTTTT
TRBV12-3/TRBV12-4,few,.,TRBJ2-3,CASRSADTQYF,TGTGCCAGCCGTAGCGCAGATACGCAGTATTTT
TRBV5-1,many,.,TRBJ2-4,CASSSKPRGAKNIQYF,TGCGCCAGCAGCTCGAAACCTAGGGGTGCGAAAAACATTCAGTACTTC
TRBV29-1,few,.,TRBJ2-3,CSVVLVADTQYF,TGCAGCGTTGTACTGGTGGCAGATACGCAGTATTTT
TRBV7-6,.,TRBD2,TRBJ2-7,CASSPSPGGLDEQYF,TGTGCCAGCAGTCCCAGTCCGGGAGGGCTGGACGAGCAGTACTTC
TRBV4-1,few,TRBD2,TRBJ2-2,CASNYKGLAGGGNTGELFF,TGCGCCAGCAATTACAAGGGACTAGCGGGAGGAGGGAACACCGGGGAGCTGTTTTTT
TRBV3-1,few,.,TRBJ2-3,CASSQQGSWAQDTQYF,TGTGCCAGCAGCCAACAGGGTTCGTGGGCACAAGATACGCAGTATTTT
TRBV4-1,few,TRBD2,TRBJ2-1,CASRGTSGNEQFF,TGCGCCAGCAGGGGGACTAGCGGGAATGAGCAGTTCTTC
TRBV7-9,.,.,TRBJ2-5,CASSFGLNQETQYF,TGTGCCAGCAGCTTTGGACTAAACCAAGAGACCCAGTACTTC
TRBV9,.,TRBD1,TRBJ2-7,CASSAAPGGREQYF,TGTGCCAGCAGCGCCGCTCCAGGGGGCAGGGAGCAGTACTTC
TRBV6-6,.,.,TRBJ2-3,CASSVSEDTQYF,TGTGCCAGCAGCGTCTCAGAAGATACGCAGTATTTT
TRBV7-9,few,TRBD2,TRBJ2-1,CASFEEREAISYNEQFF,TGTGCCAGCTTCGAAGAGCGGGAGGCCATTTCCTACAATGAGCAGTTCTTC
TRBV10-3,many,.,TRBJ2-2,CAISGTPNTGELFF,TGTGCCATCAGTGGGACACCCAACACCGGGGAGCTGTTTTTT
TRBV5-1,many,.,TRBJ2-5,CASSWGDQETQYF,TGCGCCAGCAGCTGGGGGGACCAAGAGACCCAGTACTTC
TRBV11-2,many,TRBD1,TRBJ1-1,CASSLSAGGNTEAFF,TGTGCCAGCAGCTTAAGCGCAGGGGGAAACACTGAAGCTTTCTTT
TRBV20-1,many,TRBD1,TRBJ2-2,CSASGTGRVTGELFF,TGCAGTGCTAGCGGGACAGGCAGAGTGACCGGGGAGCTGTTTTTT
TRBV3-1,.,.,TRBJ1-6,CASSQPTDRSPLHF,TGTGCCAGCAGCCAACCTACGGACCGCTCGCCCCTCCACTTT
TRBV9,few,.,TRBJ2-7,CASSAEFSGPPYEQYF,TGTGCCAGCAGCGCGGAATTTAGTGGTCCCCCCTACGAGCAGTACTTC
TRBV20-1,.,.,TRBJ2-1,CSGANPGSSYNEQFF,TGCAGTGGCGCCAACCCAGGGAGCTCCTACAATGAGCAGTTCTTC
TRBV5-1,.,.,TRBJ2-1,CASSLGGVGTYNEQFF,TGCGCCAGCAGCTTGGGGGGGGTGGGGACCTACAATGAGCAGTTCTTC
TRBV7-9,many,.,TRBJ1-2,CASSPGQSGYTF,TGTGCCAGCAGCCCTGGACAATCTGGCTACACCTTC
TRBV7-9,few,TRBD1,TRBJ1-5,CASSYGGQGIWPQHF,TGTGCCAGCAGCTACGGGGGACAGGGTATTTGGCCCCAGCATTTT
TRBV11-2,few,TRBD1,TRBJ1-4,CASSFGDRGAEKLFF,TGTGCCAGCAGCTTCGGGGACAGGGGGGCTGAAAAACTGTTTTTT
TRBV27,.,.,TRBJ2-1,CASKVGGPHNEQFF,TGTGCCAGCAAGGTTGGGGGGCCCCACAATGAGCAGTTCTTC
TRBV10-2,few,TRBD2,TRBJ2-1,CASGATSGRPRDEQFF,TGCGCCAGCGGAGCGACTAGCGGGAGGCCCAGGGATGAGCAGTTCTTC
TRBV19,many,TRBD2,TRBJ2-5,CASSPRLAGGFQETQYF,TGTGCCAGTAGTCCAAGACTAGCGGGAGGCTTTCAAGAGACCCAGTACTTC
TRBV5-6,many,.,TRBJ2-3,CASSLGYAQGVGDTQYF,TGTGCCAGCAGCTTGGGGTACGCACAGGGCGTTGGAGATACGCAGTATTTT
TRBV12-3/TRBV12-4,many,.,TRBJ2-2,CATNRIANTGELFF,TGTGCCACCAACAGGATCGCGAACACCGGGGAGCTGTTTTTT
TRBV10-3,many,TRBD2,TRBJ2-1,CAITDSGSNEQFF,TGTGCCATCACCGATAGCGGGAGCAATGAGCAGTTCTTC
TRBV20-1,.,.,TRBJ2-5,CSARPPGVETQYF,TGCAGTGCTAGACCTCCTGGGGTGGAGACCCAGTACTTC
TRBV6-5,few,.,TRBJ1-1,CASSYLRRRAGITFF,TGTGCCAGCAGTTACTTAAGGCGTCGTGCAGGGATAACTTTCTTT